This T cell receptor (beta chain) was recorded in a study of response to subunit inactivated influenza vaccine. In TCRdb, the RT-PCR reads were re-called with MiXCR into one record per CDR3 protein. Found here are 650,000 to 800,000 distinct CDR3 sequences, around 18% of them singletons; the top ten hold 9.5% to 13%. Study-wide findings and caveats: A suggestion made by the authors is that each seasonal influenza vaccination recruits few new T cells.

This clonotype appeared once. Its antigen is unknown. The TCR sequence derives from a man between 50 and 59 years old who received an inactivated influenza vaccine. The source was PBMCs from blood, collected approximately 5 days after vaccination.

The chain's CDR3 is CAWSKVANTEAFF. CDR3 in DNA: TGTGCCTGGAGTAAAGTTGCGAACACTGAAGCTTTCTTT. The V call is TRBV30, the J call TRBJ1-1; no clear D gene. The CDR3 runs to 13 residues. Germline V gene sequence: CDR1 GTSNPN, CDR2 SVGIG (reference sequence). Trimming cost V 2 bases and J 1 base, with 8 bases left between them.